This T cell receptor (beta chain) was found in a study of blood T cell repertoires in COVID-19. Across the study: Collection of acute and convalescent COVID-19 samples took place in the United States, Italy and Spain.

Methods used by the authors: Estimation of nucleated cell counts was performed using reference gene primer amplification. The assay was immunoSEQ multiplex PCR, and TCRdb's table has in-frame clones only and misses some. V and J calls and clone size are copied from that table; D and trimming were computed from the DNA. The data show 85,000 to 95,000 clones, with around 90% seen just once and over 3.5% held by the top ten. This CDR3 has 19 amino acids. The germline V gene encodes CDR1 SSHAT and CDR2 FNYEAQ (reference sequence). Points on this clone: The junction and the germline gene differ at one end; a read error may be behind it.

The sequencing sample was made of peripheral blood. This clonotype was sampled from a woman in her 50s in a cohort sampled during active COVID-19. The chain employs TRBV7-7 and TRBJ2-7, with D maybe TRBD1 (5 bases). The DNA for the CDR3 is TGTGCTAGCAGCCCTAGAGCAGGGAATCAGGCTATGCTGTCCTACGAGCAGTACTTC. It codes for CASSPRAGNQAMLSYEQYF. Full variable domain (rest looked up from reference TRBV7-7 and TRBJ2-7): GAGVSQSPRYKVTKRGQDVTLRCDPISSHATLYWYQQALGQGPEFLTYFNYEAQPDKSGLPSDRFSAERPEGSISTLTIQRTEQRDSAMYRCASSPRAGNQAMLSYEQYFGPGTRLTVT.